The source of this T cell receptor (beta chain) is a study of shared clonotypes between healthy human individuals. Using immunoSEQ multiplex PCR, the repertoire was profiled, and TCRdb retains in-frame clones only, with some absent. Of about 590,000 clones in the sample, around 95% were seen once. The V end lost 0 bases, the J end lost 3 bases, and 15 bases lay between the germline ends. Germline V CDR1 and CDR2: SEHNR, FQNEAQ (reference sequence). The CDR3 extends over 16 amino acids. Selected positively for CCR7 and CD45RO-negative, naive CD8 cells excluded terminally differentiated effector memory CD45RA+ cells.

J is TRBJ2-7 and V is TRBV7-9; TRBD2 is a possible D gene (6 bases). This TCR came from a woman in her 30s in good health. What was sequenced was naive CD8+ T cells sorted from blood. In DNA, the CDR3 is TGTGCCAGCAGCTTAGCGGGAGGTGGGTACGACTACGAGCAGTACTTC. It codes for CASSLAGGGYDYEQYF.